This T cell receptor (beta chain) was identified during a study of blood T cells in healthy people across ages. Details on this clonotype: The antigen is unknown.

A second PCR of roughly 7 to 11 cycles used a sample-barcoded 5' primer and a J-beta primer mix. From the 5' RACE reads, TCRdb called clonotypes with MiXCR, one entry per CDR3 protein. The sample lists 600,000 to 850,000 distinct CDR3 sequences; about 25% were seen once. Study-level results: It was not known whether donors were CMV positive (a possible confounder of expanded clonotype changes). In older individuals, TCR beta diversity per million T cells was lower, falling roughly linearly with age. With naive T cell percentage, TCR beta diversity showed a strong correlation.

The same sample was also used in a study of T cells of mothers and their children. That paper states: Some 2.7 million TCR beta reads per child versus over 9 million per mother.

The TCR comes from a boy younger than 18 in good health. Source material: blood.

The CDR3: CASSEEELGSAEREYF. Written as DNA, the CDR3 is TGTGCCAGCAGTGAAGAGGAGTTGGGGTCTGCGGAGAGGGAGTACTTC. The chain combines TRBV6-1 with TRBJ2-7; tentative D call: TRBD2 (5 bases). The V gene lost 1 base and the J gene lost 11 bases, with 24 bases spanning the gap. Germline CDR1 and CDR2: MNHNS and SASEGT. CDR3 length: 16 amino acids.